This record covers a single T cell receptor (beta chain). CDR1 is SGDLS, CDR2 YYNGEE, per germline. With 3 bases removed from V and 0 bases from J, the gap between germline ends came to 15 bases. This CDR3 is built from 17 residues. The protocol was immunoSEQ multiplex PCR, while the TCRdb copy is restricted to in-frame clones and leaves out a portion. The sample gives around 190,000 clones, roughly nine tenths of which show up once; approximately 1% is in the top ten. The sample belongs to a study of blood T cell repertoires in COVID-19. Study-level background: The study drew acute and convalescent COVID-19 samples from the United States, Italy and Spain. T cells, B-cell-depleted T cells, or PBMCs provided the cDNA or gDNA that served as material.

The chain carries TRBV9 and TRBJ2-2; TRBD2 might be the D (5 bases). This clonotype was obtained from a young man with acute or convalescent COVID-19. The sequencing sample was made of peripheral blood. In DNA form, the CDR3 reads TGTGCCAGCAGCGCGGAAGGAAGACTAACGAACACCGGGGAGCTGTTTTTT. This gives the protein CASSAEGRLTNTGELFF. Full variable domain (outside the CDR3, taken from reference TRBV9 and TRBJ2-2): DSGVTQTPKHLITATGQRVTLRCSPRSGDLSVYWYQQSLDQGLQFLIQYYNGEERAKGNILERFSAQQFPDLHSELNLSSLELGDSALYFCASSAEGRLTNTGELFFGEGSRLTVL.